This T cell receptor beta chain comes out of a study of read filtering for tumor transcriptome and immune sequencing. For the study at large: By R-ISS, stages I, II and III held 8, 16 and 7 patients. Whole-transcriptome libraries were prepared after DNase treatment.

The CDR3 totals 17 residues. V was clipped by 5 bases and J by 5 bases; unmatched bases: 12. Germline assignment: CDR1 SGHNT and CDR2 YENEEA. General observations from the study: Correlation between methods rose after single-read clonotypes were removed. RNA-seq captured clonotypes less deeply and reliably than IR-seq.

The library was built from 400 ng RNA with molecular barcoded adaptors for alpha/delta and beta/gamma chains. TCRdb itself ran the reads through MiXCR, one entry per CDR3 protein. The sample carries over 45,000 distinct CDR3 sequences, 20% to 25% recorded once. This clonotype has more than one count but fewer than ten. Its target is not known. Input material: a population of CD138-negative cells sorted from bone marrow. V is TRBV11-3 and J is TRBJ2-2; 9 nucleotides agree with TRBD1. This TCR was sampled from a donor over 35 with multiple myeloma. CDR3 sequence: CASSPPPGQGRTGELFF. CDR3 nucleotide sequence: TGTGCCAGCAGCCCACCCCCGGGACAGGGTAGGACCGGGGAGCTGTTTTTT.